The text below deals with one TCR beta chain. The PCR was carried out with 60 Vbeta primers and 13 Jbeta primers. The data were produced by immunoSEQ multiplex PCR, yet TCRdb's version contains in-frame clones alone and is incomplete. Of tens of thousands of clones in the sample, about 60% were seen once. The data belong to a study of cytomegalovirus exposure and HLA in healthy donors. With V trimmed by 5 bases and J by 5 bases, 10 bases remained unmatched. The V gene's germline CDR1 is MDHEN and CDR2 SYDVKM. This CDR3 has 15 residues. Sample: PBMCs. J is TRBJ1-2 and V is TRBV28, with TRBD1 matching 8 bases. The receptor was isolated from a man aged 50-59 years in good health and CMV-seropositive. The chain's CDR3 is CASSTAVGTGYGYTF. The CDR3 bases are TGTGCCAGCAGTACAGCCGTTGGGACAGGTTATGGCTACACCTTC.